This T cell receptor (beta chain) was obtained from a study of shared T cell receptors in the human thymus. Some clones are missing from TCRdb's copy, which holds only in-frame ones; the method was immunoSEQ multiplex PCR. The repertoire consists of about 540,000 clones, with approximately 80% occurring once and the leading ten covering around 0.012%. J was trimmed by 6 bases and V by 2 bases; bases with no gene match: 5. The germline V gene encodes CDR1 SGHRS and CDR2 YFSETQ. CDR3 length equals 13 residues. This sample was also put to use in a study of human thymus T cells. That work states: All donors were healthy Finnish infants who were undergoing corrective surgery to treat congenital heart defects. From resections taken during corrective heart surgery, the thymus tissue was obtained. There appeared to be biased usage of V and J genes in thymic and blood repertoires. Highly overlapping thymic repertoires in unrelated individuals were reported by related research.

The material sequenced was thymocytes. The clonotype originates from a boy less than two years old with a congenital heart defect. The chain couples TRBV5-1 to TRBJ2-7; the match to TRBD1 covers 7 bases. The CDR3 bases are TGCGCCAGCAGCTTAGACAGGGTAGCCGAGCAGTACTTC. It yields the protein CASSLDRVAEQYF.